This T cell receptor beta chain is drawn from a study of CD8 T cells in Susac syndrome. Trimming removed 2 bases from V and 1 base from J, with 11 bases in between. This CDR3 spans 15 amino acids. Per the germline V gene, CDR1 is MNHEY and CDR2 is SVGAGI. Reverse transcription of about 0.45 to 1 ug RNA was performed with random hexamers. TCRdb called the immunoSEQ multiplex PCR reads again in MiXCR, with one record for every CDR3 protein. The profile covers about 190,000 distinct CDR3 sequences, with 91% appearing a single time and 0.087% taken by the ten largest. The chain joins TRBV6-5 to TRBJ1-1; D is ambiguous. This receptor was obtained from a human donor with Susac syndrome. Sequencing input: CD4+ T cells from PBMCs. The CDR3 sequence: CASSYAPRANTEAFF. For the CDR3, the DNA is TGTGCCAGCAGTTACGCCCCCCGGGCGAACACTGAAGCTTTCTTT.